The present entry profiles one TCR beta chain with its context. Unmatched junction bases numbered 10, after V lost 5 bases and J lost 11 bases. Germline V CDR1 and CDR2: SGHVS, FQNEAQ. This CDR3 is 14 amino acids long. Primed by a sample-barcoded 5' primer and a J-beta primer mix, a second PCR proceeded for 7 to 11 cycles. TCRdb fed the 5' RACE reads into MiXCR, producing one record per CDR3 protein. This sample has 550,000 to 600,000 distinct CDR3 sequences, with roughly 48% found just once. This record comes from a study of blood T cells in healthy people across ages. The receptor was isolated from an older man in good health. The V gene is TRBV7-8, the J gene TRBJ2-5; 11 bases are shared with TRBD2. The sequencing sample was made of blood. The CDR3 protein is CASSGTSGLSEQYF. The CDR3 bases are TGTGCCAGCAGCGGGACTAGCGGCCTCTCGGAGCAGTACTTC.